This T cell receptor (beta chain) was obtained from a study of patients and donors after allogeneic stem cell transplantation. This clonotype came up a few times. Trimming stripped 5 bases from V and 3 bases from J, with 7 bases between. Germline assignment: CDR1 SEHNR and CDR2 FQNEAQ (reference sequence). CDR3 length equals 12 residues. TCRdb fed the RT-PCR reads into MiXCR, producing one record per CDR3 protein. The sample shows roughly 190,000 distinct CDR3 sequences, 41% of them seen only once. The V call is TRBV7-9, the J call TRBJ1-1; D remains unclear. The source of this sequence is a human donor who was either an allogeneic HSCT recipient or a stem cell or donor lymphocyte infusion donor (not recorded which). It is not recorded whose cells these are; they may come from a transplant donor. The sample consisted of blood, either unsorted or a sorted T cell fraction (not recorded which). CDR3 DNA: TGTGCCAGCAGCCCTACTCACACTGAAGCTTTCTTT. This gives the protein CASSPTHTEAFF.